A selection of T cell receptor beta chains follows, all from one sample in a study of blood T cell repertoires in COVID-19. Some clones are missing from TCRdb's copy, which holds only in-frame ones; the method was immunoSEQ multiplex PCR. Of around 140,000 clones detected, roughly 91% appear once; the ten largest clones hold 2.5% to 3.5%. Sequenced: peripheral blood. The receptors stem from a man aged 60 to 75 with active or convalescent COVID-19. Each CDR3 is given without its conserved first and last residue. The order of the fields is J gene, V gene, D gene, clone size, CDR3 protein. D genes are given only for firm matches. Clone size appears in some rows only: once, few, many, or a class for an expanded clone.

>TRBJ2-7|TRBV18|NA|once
ASSPPSISYEQY
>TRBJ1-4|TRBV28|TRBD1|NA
ASSGDSHNEKLF
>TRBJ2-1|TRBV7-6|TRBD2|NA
ASSLMGLAGGNEQF
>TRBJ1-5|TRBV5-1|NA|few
ASAPGVNQPQH
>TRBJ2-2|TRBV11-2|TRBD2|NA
ASRPLAGGPNGELF
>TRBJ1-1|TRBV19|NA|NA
ASSIFGLAGGAEAF
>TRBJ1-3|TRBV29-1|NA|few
SVDGLQGDTIY
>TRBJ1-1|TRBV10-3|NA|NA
AISESTLATEAF
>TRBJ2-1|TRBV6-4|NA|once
AHPDSPYNEQF
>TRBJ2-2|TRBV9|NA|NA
ASSVDLSGELF
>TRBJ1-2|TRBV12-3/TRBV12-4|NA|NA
ASSTTGRGYT
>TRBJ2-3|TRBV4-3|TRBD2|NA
ASSQERGRADTQY
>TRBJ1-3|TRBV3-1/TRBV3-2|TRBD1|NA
ASRGTGRGGNTIY
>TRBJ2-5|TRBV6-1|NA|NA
ASSDRQEKY
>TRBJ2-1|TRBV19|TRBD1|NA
ASSPGDRGIHNEQF
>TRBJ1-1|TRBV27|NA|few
ASYPSAAGTEAF
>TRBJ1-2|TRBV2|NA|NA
ASNPDQTANYGYT
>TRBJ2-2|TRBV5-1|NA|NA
ASRYLTGTGELF
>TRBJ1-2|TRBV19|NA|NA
ASSVHRANYGYT
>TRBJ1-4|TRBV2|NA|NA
ASSDPVPNEKLF
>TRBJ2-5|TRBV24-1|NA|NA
ATSVRGGETQY
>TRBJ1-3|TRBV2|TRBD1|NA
ASSQTGTVGNTIY
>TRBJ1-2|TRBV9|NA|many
ASSPALDYGYT
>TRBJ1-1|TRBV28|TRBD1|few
ASSLVRGTGAQGGTEAF
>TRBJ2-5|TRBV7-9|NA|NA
ASSYQGVSETQY
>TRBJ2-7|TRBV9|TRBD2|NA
ASSVGTWWEGHVQY
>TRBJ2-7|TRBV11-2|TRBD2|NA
ASSLIRASGEQY
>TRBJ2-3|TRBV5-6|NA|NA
ASSDRGDTQY
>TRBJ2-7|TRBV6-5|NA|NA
ASSYRRGLYEQY
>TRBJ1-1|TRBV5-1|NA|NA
ASSSEANTEAF
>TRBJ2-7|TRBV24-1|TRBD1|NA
ATESRTGNNEQY
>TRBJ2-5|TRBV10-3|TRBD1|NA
AISQGGSRETQY
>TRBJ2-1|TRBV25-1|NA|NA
ASTRSGWDEQF
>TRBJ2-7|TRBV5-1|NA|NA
ASSLGGPGMPYEQY
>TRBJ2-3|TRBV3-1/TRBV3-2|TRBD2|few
ASSRYCGGAGDTQY
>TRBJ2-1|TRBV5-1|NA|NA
ASSLNPADNEQF
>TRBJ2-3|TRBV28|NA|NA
ASSLSQGSTDTQY
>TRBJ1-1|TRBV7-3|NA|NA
ASSLGRNTEAF
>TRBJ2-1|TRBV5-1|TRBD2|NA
ASSSLLAGGYNEQF
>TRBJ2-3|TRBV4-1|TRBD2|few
ASSPGLAASTDTQY
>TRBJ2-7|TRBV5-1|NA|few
ASSLAIGGSYEQY
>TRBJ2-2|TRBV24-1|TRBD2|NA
ATSDLAGSNTGELF
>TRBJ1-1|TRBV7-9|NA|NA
ASSLSTGGDTEAF
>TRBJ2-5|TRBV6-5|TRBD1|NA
ASSPGGMGGETQY
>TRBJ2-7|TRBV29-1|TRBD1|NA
SVGTGAVEQY
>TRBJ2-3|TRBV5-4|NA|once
ASRTDFADTQY
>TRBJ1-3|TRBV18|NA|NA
ASSQQGDTIY
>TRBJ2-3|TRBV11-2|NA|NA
ASSQSGPDTQY
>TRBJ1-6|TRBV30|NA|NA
AWSTVYNSPLH
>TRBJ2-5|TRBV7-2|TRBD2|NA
ASSPRGEETQY
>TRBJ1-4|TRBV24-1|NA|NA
ATSDPPEATNEKLF
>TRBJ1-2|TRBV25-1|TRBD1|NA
ASSSPGQGQGSYT
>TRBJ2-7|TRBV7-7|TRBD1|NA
ASSFRDRDYEQY
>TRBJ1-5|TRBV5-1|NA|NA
ASSLSGGHGQPQH
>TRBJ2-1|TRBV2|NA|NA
ASRRQVGNEQF
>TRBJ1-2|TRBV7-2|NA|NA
ASSLVQGNYGYT